This paragraph reports one T cell receptor (beta chain). The protocol was immunoSEQ multiplex PCR, while the TCRdb copy is restricted to in-frame clones and leaves out a portion. The profile covers under 85,000 clones, with roughly 90% appearing a single time and 9% to 9.5% taken by the ten largest. This CDR3 region has 15 residues. Germline values: CDR1 KGHSH, CDR2 LQKENI. Losses at the gene ends were 5 bases for V and 4 bases for J; bases not matched to a gene: 9. The sample originates from a study of T cell changes during pregnancy in multiple sclerosis. This receptor was obtained from a female donor in good health, enrolled as a control in a pregnancy study. This chain joins TRBV18 and TRBJ2-5; 8 bases align to TRBD2. Sequencing was performed on peripheral blood, taken after pregnancy. CDR3 loop: CASSDLTSERETQYF. CDR3 sequence (DNA): TGTGCCAGCTCAGACTTGACTAGCGAGCGAGAGACCCAGTACTTC.